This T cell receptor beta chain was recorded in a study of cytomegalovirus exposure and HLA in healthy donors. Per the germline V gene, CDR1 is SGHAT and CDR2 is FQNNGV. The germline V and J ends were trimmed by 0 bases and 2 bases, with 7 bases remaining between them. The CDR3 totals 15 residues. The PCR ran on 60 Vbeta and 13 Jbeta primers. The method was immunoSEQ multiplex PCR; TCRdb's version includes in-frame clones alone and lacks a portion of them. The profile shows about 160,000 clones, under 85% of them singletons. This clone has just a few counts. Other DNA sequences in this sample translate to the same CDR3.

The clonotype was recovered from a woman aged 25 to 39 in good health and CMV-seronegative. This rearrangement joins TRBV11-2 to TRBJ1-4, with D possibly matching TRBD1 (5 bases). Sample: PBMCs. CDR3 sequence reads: CASSLERGTNEKLFF. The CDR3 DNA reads TGTGCCAGCAGCTTAGAGCGGGGCACTAATGAAAAACTGTTTTTT. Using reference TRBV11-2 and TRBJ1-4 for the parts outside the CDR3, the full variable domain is EAGVAQSPRYKIIEKRQSVAFWCNPISGHATLYWYQQILGQGPKLLIQFQNNGVVDDSQLPKDRFSAERLKGVDSTLKIQPAKLEDSAVYLCASSLERGTNEKLFFGSGTQLSVL.